The 20 T cell receptor beta chains in this list originate from one sample, sequenced in a study of vaccination and CD4 T cells after COVID-19. These receptors have no identified antigens. With the Oncomine TCR Beta short-read assay, DNA from cultured CD4+ T cells was sequenced. TCRdb independently ran MiXCR on the PCR reads; one entry per CDR3 protein. The table has fewer than 7,500 distinct CDR3 sequences, approximately 35% seen once. Documented treatment: roughly ten-day PBMC culture with coronavirus spike peptide pools or control peptides (ViraFEST assay). Researchers collected the unexposed donor's CD4+ T cells before the COVID-19 pandemic (2011-2018). Sequenced: CD4+ T cells from blood, cultured in vitro. The receptors were gathered from a human donor in good health.

This clonotype has just a few counts. The gene calls are TRBV6-5 and TRBJ2-7, with 8 nucleotides matching TRBD1. The CDR3 loop spans 14 amino acids. CDR1 is MNHEY and CDR2 is SVGAGI in the germline V gene. The V and J ends lost 2 bases and 3 bases, in that order; junction bases with no gene match: 3. CDR3 residues: CASSYTGGGYEQYF. Here the CDR3 DNA reads TGTGCCAGCAGTTACACAGGGGGAGGCTACGAGCAGTACTTC.

V usage is TRBV6-1 and J usage is TRBJ2-1; tentative D call: TRBD1 (5 bases). This CDR3 region has 17 residues. Trimming removed 6 bases from V and 0 bases from J, with 18 bases in between. CDR1 is MNHNS, CDR2 SASEGT, per germline. CDR3 sequence reads: CASRLPQGSSSYNEQFF. CDR3 sequence (DNA): TGTGCCAGCAGACTACCGCAGGGCTCGAGCTCCTACAATGAGCAGTTCTTC.

This clonotype came up a few times. The rearrangement joins TRBV7-3 to TRBJ2-5; D not resolved. This CDR3 comprises 14 residues. Deletions cut 0 bases from V and 3 bases from J, with 8 bases between. CDR1 and CDR2 (germline): SGHTA, FQGTGA. CDR3: CASSLTPEKETQYF. For the CDR3, the DNA is TGTGCCAGCAGCTTAACGCCTGAAAAAGAGACCCAGTACTTC.

This rearrangement joins TRBV20-1 to TRBJ2-3, with D possibly TRBD2 on 6 matching bases. Trimming took off 7 bases at V and 2 bases at J, with 13 bases between the two ends. The CDR3 has 13 amino acids. Germline V gene data show CDR1 as DFQATT and CDR2 as SNEGSKA (reference sequence). Here the CDR3 DNA reads TGCAGTGGGGGGGAGACTTCCACAGATACGCAGTATTTT. Amino acid sequence: CSGGETSTDTQYF.

The chain recombines TRBV29-1 with TRBJ2-5; D might be TRBD2 (5 bases). The CDR3 loop spans 13 amino acids. V lost 4 bases, J lost 5 bases, and 14 bases lay in between. Germline values: CDR1 SQVTM, CDR2 ANQGSEA. In DNA form, the CDR3 reads TGCAGCGTTGGCAGAGGGCTCGGGGAGACCCAGTACTTC. Amino acid sequence: CSVGRGLGETQYF.

This clonotype was counted only a few times. Compared with germline, one end of the junction differs, possibly owing to a read error. The gene calls are TRBV7-3 and TRBJ2-5; 9 nucleotides match TRBD2. Germline V lookup: CDR1 SGHTA, CDR2 FQGTGA. This CDR3 has 15 amino acids. This CDR3 is CASSITAGGLETQYF. For the CDR3, the DNA is TGTGCCAGCAGCATAACAGCGGGGGGCTTAGAGACCCAGTACTTC.

This clonotype has just a few counts. The rearrangement uses TRBV7-3 and TRBJ2-7; D is perhaps TRBD1 (6 bases). The V end lost 1 base, the J end lost 3 bases, and 16 bases lay between the germline ends. Per the germline V gene, CDR1 is SGHTA and CDR2 is FQGTGA. The CDR3 consists of 16 residues. CDR3 DNA sequence: TGTGCCAGCAGCTTAATGCCTGGACAGCCCAACTACGAGCAGTACTTC. It translates to CASSLMPGQPNYEQYF.

As for this clonotype: At one end the junction does not follow the germline gene, possibly because of a read error. CDR3 sequence: CAISEPRTETQYF. The CDR3 DNA follows: TGTGCCATCAGTGAGCCGCGGACAGAAACGCAGTATTTT. The genes are TRBV6-1 and TRBJ2-3; possible D gene TRBD1, 6 bases. Germline assignment: CDR1 MNHNS and CDR2 SASEGT. The CDR3 totals 13 residues.

V usage is TRBV11-2 and J usage is TRBJ1-2; 8 bases are a match to TRBD1. Looked up from germline, CDR1 is SGHAT and CDR2 is FQNNGV. There are 13 residues in the CDR3. V gave up 5 bases and J gave up 8 bases; unmatched junction bases: 7. The CDR3 sequence: CASSATGALGYTF. The CDR3 DNA sequence: TGTGCCAGCAGCGCGACAGGGGCATTGGGCTACACCTTC. The full variable domain, with the rest looked up from reference TRBV11-2 and TRBJ1-2, is EAGVAQSPRYKIIEKRQSVAFWCNPISGHATLYWYQQILGQGPKLLIQFQNNGVVDDSQLPKDRFSAERLKGVDSTLKIQPAKLEDSAVYLCASSATGALGYTFGSGTRLTVV.

The CDR3 coding sequence is TGTGCCAGCAGTTCCGGCAGGGCCCTTTCACCCCTCCACTTT. Translated, it gives CASSSGRALSPLHF. The rearrangement joins TRBV12-3 or TRBV12-4 to TRBJ1-6; D is perhaps TRBD1 (5 bases). This CDR3 is built from 14 residues. Trimming stripped 4 bases from V and 9 bases from J, with 13 bases between.

This clonotype was observed a few times. The rearrangement links TRBV10-1 to TRBJ2-1, with TRBD1 identical over 9 bases. The V and J ends lost 5 bases and 2 bases, in that order; junction bases with no gene match: 7. The CDR3 has 16 residues. Looked up from germline, CDR1 is WNHNN and CDR2 is SYGVQD (reference sequence). For the CDR3, the DNA is TGCGCCAGCAGTCACCCGGGACAGGGAGCCTACAATGAGCAGTTCTTC. Amino acids: CASSHPGQGAYNEQFF.

This clonotype was counted a few times. This sequence joins TRBV15 and TRBJ2-7; 8 nucleotides agree with TRBD1. Germline V CDR1 and CDR2: LNHNV, YYDKDF (reference sequence). V shed 5 bases and J 2 bases; nucleotides not matched to a gene: 5. This CDR3 has 14 amino acids. The CDR3 here is CATSPGTGTYEQYF. CDR3 coding DNA: TGTGCCACCAGCCCCGGGACAGGAACCTACGAGCAGTACTTC.

This clonotype was seen a few times. This sequence joins TRBV20-1 and TRBJ1-5; D is perhaps TRBD1 (5 bases). The CDR3 runs to 14 residues. V was shortened by 3 bases and J by 7 bases, with 16 bases between the two germline ends. From germline, CDR1 is DFQATT and CDR2 SNEGSKA (reference sequence). The CDR3 sequence is CSASGGNPLQPQHF. The CDR3 DNA follows: TGCAGTGCTAGCGGGGGGAACCCTCTGCAGCCCCAGCATTTT.

The chain employs TRBV7-9 and TRBJ1-2, with D uncertain. Trimming took off 7 bases at V and 8 bases at J, with 23 bases between the two ends. CDR3 length: 15 amino acids. CDR1 is SEHNR and CDR2 is FQNEAQ in the germline V gene (reference sequence). The CDR3 bases are TGTGCCAGCATCGGCGATACCTCGGGGTCTTACGGCTACACCTTC. Protein: CASIGDTSGSYGYTF.

This clonotype turned up a few times. CDR3 DNA: TGTGCCAGCAGCACAGGGGATGGCACTGAAGCTTTCTTT. Translating gives CASSTGDGTEAFF. V is TRBV7-2 and J is TRBJ1-1; 7 positions agree with TRBD1. Germline CDR1 and CDR2: SGHTA and FQGNSA. Trimming at V came to 5 bases and at J to 4 bases, leaving 4 bases not matched to a gene. This CDR3 is built from 13 residues.

The rearrangement uses TRBV20-1 and TRBJ1-5; D remains unclear. V lost 0 bases to trimming and J lost 1 base, with 10 bases between them. The germline gives CDR1 DFQATT, CDR2 SNEGSKA (reference sequence). The CDR3 loop spans 15 amino acids. The CDR3 sequence: CSAREKVSSNQPQHF. As DNA, the CDR3 is TGCAGTGCTAGAGAAAAGGTGTCGAGCAATCAGCCCCAGCATTTT.

As for this clonotype: The junction departs from the called germline gene at one end, perhaps through a read error. The chain couples TRBV20-1 to TRBJ2-1; TRBD2 is a possible D gene (5 bases). Looked up from germline, CDR1 is DFQATT and CDR2 is SNEGSKA (reference sequence). The CDR3 has 16 residues. CDR3 sequence reads: CSARPTLAFGYNERFF. The DNA for the CDR3 is TGCAGTGCTAGACCAACTCTAGCCTTTGGCTACAATGAGCGGTTCTTC.

This sequence joins TRBV7-3 and TRBJ2-3, with D hard to call. V was pared by 2 bases and J by 8 bases, with 8 bases between. Germline loops: CDR1 SGHTA, CDR2 FQGTGA. The CDR3 totals 12 residues. The CDR3 here is CASSLRLGTQYF. The CDR3 bases are TGTGCCAGCAGCTTACGGTTGGGTACGCAGTATTTT.

The chain joins TRBV7-9 to TRBJ1-1, with D perhaps TRBD1 (5 bases). The germline V gene encodes CDR1 SEHNR and CDR2 FQNEAQ (reference sequence). The CDR3 has 17 residues. The germline V and J ends were trimmed by 1 base and 1 base, with 16 bases remaining between them. The CDR3 sequence: CASSLVPGDPRNTEAFF. CDR3 bases: TGTGCCAGCAGCTTAGTTCCCGGGGACCCGAGGAACACTGAAGCTTTCTTT.

This clonotype was picked up one time. The CDR3 spells CASSKDTGELFF. CDR3 DNA sequence: TGTGCCAGCAGCAAGGACACCGGGGAGCTGTTTTTT. The chain is built from TRBV2 and TRBJ2-2; D is unclear. The V gene's germline CDR1 is SNHLY and CDR2 FYNNEI. The CDR3 runs to 12 residues. V lost 6 bases and J 3 bases, leaving 5 bases between the germline ends.